This TCR beta chain was sequenced for a study of T cells after yellow fever vaccination. Study in general: Fractions low in cell number were prepared with SMART-Seq v4 Ultra Low Input.

The germline gives CDR1 MNHEY, CDR2 SVGAGI. V was cut by 0 bases and J by 2 bases, with 17 bases left in between. CDR3 length equals 17 residues. As to this clonotype: Its antigen is still unknown.

Points from the study as a whole: Contaminating bulk clonotypes could be abundant in FACS-sorted repertoires.

TCR cDNA, made by 5'RACE template switching, carried an added universal primer site and UMIs. TCRdb itself ran the 5' RACE reads through MiXCR, one entry per CDR3 protein. Among hundreds of thousands of distinct CDR3 sequences listed, around a fifth were seen once. Material: PBMCs, obtained approximately 20 days after the first yellow fever vaccination. The chain has TRBV6-5 and TRBJ2-7; a weak D match, TRBD2 (6 bases). The receptor's source is a young man who received the YFV17D yellow fever vaccine. CDR3 loop: CASSYSKVGTGAYEQYF. In DNA, the CDR3 is TGTGCCAGCAGTTACTCGAAAGTCGGAACGGGAGCCTACGAGCAGTACTTC.